The TCR beta chain under discussion was sequenced for a study of human T cells and chemical hapten exposure. Overall study context: A 2 cm by 2 cm inner upper arm patch received 2% DPC for sensitization. The study lasted approximately 25 weeks, and patients were dosed weekly with diphenylcyclopropenone on the scalp throughout. The variation in per-sample TCR yields arose mainly from small differences in pooled library volumes.

This CDR3 is built from 15 residues. V lost 3 bases and J lost 2; bases outside the gene matches: 4. Germline-derived CDR1 and CDR2 are SNHLY and FYNNEI. TCRdb re-called the RACE reads with MiXCR, one entry per CDR3 protein. The table shows some 100,000 distinct CDR3 sequences, with about 9% occurring only once. The time point was: patch test 2, 6 weeks after DPC sensitization. Treatment of the sample: therapeutic diphenylcyclopropenone sensitization with weekly scalp DPC. The sample in question was whole blood, obtained in connection with sensitization to the hapten diphenylcyclopropenone (DPC). The chain couples TRBV2 to TRBJ2-7; 10 bases are shared with TRBD2. The TCR originated in a woman aged 40 to 50 with alopecia areata. Some clones in this sample may be carry-over from other donors' samples. The CDR3 loop is CASSDLLAGAYEQYF. Here the CDR3 DNA reads TGTGCCAGCAGTGATCTCCTAGCGGGAGCCTACGAGCAGTACTTC.